These 27 T cell receptor beta chains came from one sample sequenced in a study of blood T cell repertoires in COVID-19. Sequencing used immunoSEQ multiplex PCR; TCRdb keeps in-frame clones, though not all of them. This sample carries around 150,000 clones, roughly 90% of them seen once, and the ten largest clones take over 15%. The sequencing sample was made of peripheral blood. The receptors here all came from a man aged 55 to 70 with active or convalescent COVID-19.

This chain links TRBV10-3 with TRBJ1-1, with D perhaps TRBD1 (6 bases). Germline V gene lookup returns CDR1 ENHRY and CDR2 SYGVKD. The CDR3 extends over 14 amino acids. The germline V and J ends were trimmed by 8 bases and 0 bases, with 13 bases remaining between them. This CDR3 is CAIGGSDMNTEAFF. The CDR3 coding sequence is TGTGCCATCGGGGGCAGCGATATGAACACTGAAGCTTTCTTT.

The V gene is TRBV6-4, the J gene TRBJ2-1; 11 nucleotides agree with TRBD2. The trim removed 6 bases at V and 4 bases at J, leaving 8 bases unmatched. Per germline, CDR1 MRHNA and CDR2 SNTAGT. The CDR3 is 16 amino acids. CDR3 region: CASSFTTSGTYNEQFF. For the CDR3, the DNA is TGTGCCAGCAGCTTCACGACTAGCGGGACTTACAATGAGCAGTTCTTC.

This clone was seen a single time. The V and J genes are TRBV3-1 (or the pseudogene TRBV3-2) and TRBJ1-1; 9 bases map to TRBD1. The germline V gene has CDR1 LGHDT and CDR2 YNNKEL (reference sequence). Trimming removed 4 bases from V and 0 bases from J; junction bases left unmatched: 3. There are 15 residues in the CDR3. DNA for the CDR3: TGTGCCAGCAGCCTGGGGACAGGGATGAACACTGAAGCTTTCTTT. It yields the protein CASSLGTGMNTEAFF.

The chain is built from TRBV5-8 and TRBJ2-4; D is uncertain. CDR1 and CDR2 (germline): SGHTS, YDEGEE. Trimming removed 1 base from V and 7 bases from J, with 6 bases in between. This CDR3 has 12 residues. CDR3 nucleotides: TGTGCCAGCAGCTTGAGCGAGAACATTCAGTACTTC. It is translated as CASSLSENIQYF.

The chain joins TRBV10-1 to TRBJ1-6; 8 bases fit TRBD1. CDR3 length: 13 amino acids. Germline CDR1 and CDR2: WNHNN and SYGVQD (reference sequence). J was trimmed by 10 bases and V by 6 bases; bases with no gene match: 5. DNA for the CDR3: TGCGCCAGCAGCGGACAGGGTGGCTCACCCCTCCACTTT. It encodes CASSGQGGSPLHF.

This chain links TRBV28 with TRBJ2-1; 7 nucleotides line up with TRBD2. The CDR3 runs to 13 residues. Trimming took 1 base from V and 7 from J; bases not matched to a gene: 1. Looked up from germline, CDR1 is MDHEN and CDR2 is SYDVKM. The CDR3 loop reads CASSLYSGNEQFF. The DNA of the CDR3 is TGTGCCAGCAGTTTATATAGCGGGAATGAGCAGTTCTTC. Full variable domain (missing parts from reference TRBV28 and TRBJ2-1): DVKVTQSSRYLVKRTGEKVFLECVQDMDHENMFWYRQDPGLGLRLIYFSYDVKMKEKGDIPEGYSVSREKKERFSLILESASTNQTSMYLCASSLYSGNEQFFGPGTRLTVL.

This chain uses TRBV10-1 with TRBJ2-4; TRBD2 matches at 12 bases. The CDR3 runs 17 residues. Germline V lookup: CDR1 WNHNN, CDR2 SYGVQD (reference sequence). The V segment lost 2 bases and the J segment 8 bases; nucleotides outside the gene matches: 10. This CDR3 reads CASSEGGLAGLVDIQYF. DNA of the CDR3: TGCGCCAGCAGTGAGGGAGGACTAGCGGGATTAGTGGACATTCAGTACTTC.

The V call is TRBV6-5, the J call TRBJ1-1; TRBD1 might be the D (5 bases). The CDR3 sequence is 13 residues long. In germline, CDR1 is MNHEY, CDR2 SVGAGI. Trimming took off 10 bases at V and 4 bases at J, with 16 bases between the two ends. This chain's CDR3 is CATQLGQVTEAFF. DNA of the CDR3: TGTGCCACCCAGCTGGGGCAAGTCACTGAAGCTTTCTTT.

V and J are TRBV13 and TRBJ2-2; the match to TRBD1 covers 10 bases. The CDR3 runs to 16 residues. The germline gives CDR1 PRHDT, CDR2 FYEKMQ (reference sequence). V was clipped by 6 bases and J by 4 bases; unmatched bases: 8. CDR3 DNA: TGTGCCAGCAGTCCGACCGGGACAGGGGTCACCGGGGAGCTGTTTTTT. Protein: CASSPTGTGVTGELFF.

This chain links TRBV24-1 with TRBJ2-5; D is ambiguous. Germline CDR1 KGHDR, CDR2 SFDVKD. V lost 4 bases, J lost 0 bases, and 11 bases lay in between. The CDR3 is 15 residues long. CDR3 in DNA: TGTGCCACCAGTGAAGGCGGCAGAAACCAAGAGACCCAGTACTTC. As protein: CATSEGGRNQETQYF.

This clone was counted only a few times. The chain links TRBV6-5 to TRBJ1-2; D gene ambiguous. This CDR3 region has 13 residues. The V gene lost 0 bases and the J gene lost 8 bases, with 10 bases spanning the gap. Per germline, CDR1 MNHEY and CDR2 SVGAGI. The CDR3 sequence is CASSYSQQRGYTF. CDR3 bases: TGTGCCAGCAGTTACTCGCAGCAGCGAGGCTACACCTTC.

The V call is TRBV5-1, the J call TRBJ2-7; 7 nucleotides align to TRBD1. This CDR3 has 13 residues. V shed 2 bases, J shed 3 bases, and the junction held 2 bases outside the gene matches. Germline values: CDR1 SGHRS, CDR2 YFSETQ. Written as DNA, the CDR3 is TGCGCCAGCAGCTTAGACAGGGACTACGAGCAGTACTTC. This codes for CASSLDRDYEQYF.

The V and J genes are TRBV10-3 and TRBJ2-3; TRBD2 matches at 7 bases. Trimming took 7 bases from V and 0 from J; bases not matched to a gene: 1. This CDR3 comprises 13 residues. Germline V gives CDR1 ENHRY, CDR2 SYGVKD. The chain's CDR3 is CAIKLASTDTQYF. The CDR3 DNA is TGTGCCATCAAACTAGCGAGCACAGATACGCAGTATTTT.

The chain has TRBV6-5 and TRBJ1-2; 8 positions agree with TRBD1. The CDR3 is 16 amino acids. After removal of 0 bases from V and 4 bases from J, the junction contained 7 bases not matched to a gene. Per germline, CDR1 MNHEY and CDR2 SVGAGI. The CDR3 bases are TGTGCCAGCAGTTACTCGGGACAGGCTAACTTCTATGGCTACACCTTC. This encodes CASSYSGQANFYGYTF.

J is TRBJ2-5 and V is TRBV6-4; 7 bases are shared with TRBD1. CDR3 length: 15 residues. The germline V gene has CDR1 MRHNA and CDR2 SNTAGT. V dropped 3 bases and J dropped 1; count of bases not matched to a gene: 5. DNA for the CDR3: TGTGCCAGCAGTGAATACGAGGGGGCCCAAGAGACCCAGTACTTC. Amino acids: CASSEYEGAQETQYF.

This chain connects TRBV11-2 to TRBJ2-3, with TRBD2 matching over 8 bases. With 9 bases clipped from V and 2 bases from J, the junction kept 7 bases outside the gene matches. This CDR3 comprises 14 residues. Looked up from germline, CDR1 is SGHAT and CDR2 is FQNNGV. CDR3 nucleotides: TGTGCCAGTAGAACTAGCGGCGCCACAGATACGCAGTATTTT. This codes for CASRTSGATDTQYF.

The chain links TRBV4-1 to TRBJ1-1; D is undetermined. CDR1 MGHRA and CDR2 YSYEKL come from the germline V gene. Trimming stripped 0 bases from V and 0 bases from J, with 8 bases between. The CDR3 is made up of 15 amino acids. The CDR3 bases are TGCGCCAGCAGCCAAGAGCAGACTATGAACACTGAAGCTTTCTTT. Amino acid sequence: CASSQEQTMNTEAFF.

The chain combines TRBV6-5 with TRBJ2-7, with 7 bases lining up with TRBD1. The CDR3 loop spans 14 amino acids. Germline V gene data show CDR1 as MNHEY and CDR2 as SVGAGI. V lost 3 bases and J lost 3; bases outside the gene matches: 5. The CDR3: CASSYRDRDYEQYF. The DNA of the CDR3 is TGTGCCAGCAGTTATCGAGACAGGGACTACGAGCAGTACTTC.

V is TRBV5-1 and J is TRBJ2-3; D perhaps matches TRBD2 (6 bases). CDR1 and CDR2 (germline): SGHRS, YFSETQ. The CDR3 has 15 amino acids. Trimming left V 1 base short and J 2 bases short, with 11 bases between. The CDR3 spells CASSLPAGTTDTQYF. CDR3 nucleotides: TGCGCCAGCAGCTTGCCGGCGGGAACCACAGATACGCAGTATTTT.

V and J are TRBV18 and TRBJ1-1; a possible D gene is TRBD1 (5 bases). V lost 3 bases and J lost 1, with 9 bases in between. Germline CDR1 reads KGHSH; CDR2 reads LQKENI. The CDR3 is 14 amino acids. CDR3 loop: CASSPDGQNTEAFF. CDR3 in DNA: TGTGCCAGCTCACCGGACGGACAGAACACTGAAGCTTTCTTT.

The J gene is TRBJ1-5, the V gene TRBV4-1, with 7 bases fitting TRBD1. Per germline, CDR1 MGHRA and CDR2 YSYEKL. There are 16 residues in the CDR3. With 4 bases clipped from V and 0 bases from J, the junction kept 6 bases outside the gene matches. This CDR3 is CASSPDRVYSNQPQHF. In DNA form, the CDR3 reads TGCGCCAGCAGCCCAGACAGGGTCTATAGCAATCAGCCCCAGCATTTT.

The V and J genes are TRBV18 and TRBJ2-3; unclear D gene. Trimming took off 3 bases at V and 6 bases at J, with 13 bases between the two ends. Germline CDR1 reads KGHSH; CDR2 reads LQKENI. This CDR3 has 14 residues. The CDR3 DNA sequence: TGTGCCAGCTCACCCGACTCCAACCGTGATACGCAGTATTTT. This sequence encodes CASSPDSNRDTQYF.

V and J are TRBV6-5 and TRBJ1-2; tentatively, D is TRBD1 (6 bases). Trimming took off 6 bases at V and 4 bases at J, with 12 bases between the two ends. The CDR3 has 13 residues. The V gene's germline CDR1 is MNHEY and CDR2 SVGAGI. The CDR3 nucleotides are TGTGCCAGCAGCCTTGACAGGTTCTATGGCTACACCTTC. Translating it yields CASSLDRFYGYTF.

The chain combines TRBV5-1 with TRBJ1-5; 7 bases agree with TRBD1. J lost 9 bases, V lost 1 base, and 7 bases had no gene match. This CDR3 is 14 amino acids long. CDR1 and CDR2 from the germline V gene are SGHRS and YFSETQ. As DNA, the CDR3 is TGCGCCAGCAGCTTGTACCAACAGGGGCGGCCCCAGCATTTT. As protein: CASSLYQQGRPQHF.

V and J are TRBV2 and TRBJ1-5, with TRBD1 identical over 7 bases. The germline V gene has CDR1 SNHLY and CDR2 FYNNEI. V was clipped by 5 bases and J by 2 bases; unmatched bases: 3. The CDR3 has 14 residues. For the CDR3, the DNA is TGTGCCAGCAGTAGACAGGGCGGCAATCAGCCCCAGCATTTT. It yields the protein CASSRQGGNQPQHF.

This clone was recorded only once. The chain carries TRBV5-1 and TRBJ2-5; TRBD1 matches 7 bases. Germline-derived CDR1 and CDR2 are SGHRS and YFSETQ. CDR3 length equals 14 residues. V shed 4 bases and J 1 base; nucleotides not matched to a gene: 4. This CDR3 is CASSEWTGQETQYF. CDR3 bases: TGCGCCAGCAGCGAATGGACAGGCCAAGAGACCCAGTACTTC.

The chain recombines TRBV13 with TRBJ1-2, with 10 positions matching TRBD1. This CDR3 has 16 residues. The trim removed 6 bases at V and 8 bases at J, leaving 15 bases unmatched. Germline V gene sequence: CDR1 PRHDT, CDR2 FYEKMQ (reference sequence). The CDR3 nucleotides are TGTGCCAGCAGTGAGTTCGGGACAGGGGAACTTCGCGGCTACACCTTC. Protein product: CASSEFGTGELRGYTF.